This TCR beta chain derives from a study of blood T cell repertoires in COVID-19. Background on the study: Whether acute or convalescent, the COVID-19 samples came from the United States, Italy and Spain.

Trimming removed 1 base from V and 8 bases from J; junction bases left unmatched: 4. CDR1 is SGHTA and CDR2 is FQGNSA in the germline V gene. The CDR3 totals 14 residues. Original data processing: Reference gene primer amplification yielded estimated nucleated cell counts. Some clones are missing from TCRdb's copy, which holds only in-frame ones; the method was immunoSEQ multiplex PCR. V, J and clone size are those of that table, while D and trimming were read from the DNA. The sample yields around 78,000 clones, about nine tenths seen once. The sample taken for sequencing was peripheral blood. This receptor was identified in a man between 65 and 85 years old with active or convalescent COVID-19. V is TRBV7-2 and J is TRBJ2-1, with 8 bases lining up with TRBD2. The CDR3 region has the DNA TGTGCCAGCAGCTTAGGGCTAGCGGGTGATGAGCAGTTCTTC. Translated: CASSLGLAGDEQFF.